These T cell receptor beta chains were read from a single sample in a study of Ad26.COV2.S vaccination and SARS-CoV-2 variants. This table comes from immunoSEQ multiplex PCR, and its TCRdb copy is limited to in-frame clones, with some not included. The sample holds hundreds of thousands of clones, 89% seen once. The sequences come from peripheral blood, collected in a trial of Ad26.COV2.S vaccine versus placebo. These receptors all come from a person between 18 and 65 years old who received the Ad26.COV2.S COVID-19 vaccine or a placebo. Both conserved end residues are part of each CDR3. Each record gives: V gene, D gene, clone size, J gene, CDR3 DNA, CDR3 protein. A D gene is named only where the DNA matches it firmly. The size of a clone is reported for some rows only, either as once, few or many, or as a class for expanded clones.

v_call: TRBV24-1; d_call: .; clone_size: .; j_call: TRBJ1-4; cdr3_nt: TGTGCCACCAGTGTCAGGTATGAAAAACTGTTTTTT; cdr3_aa: CATSVRYEKLFF
v_call: TRBV6-5; d_call: TRBD1; clone_size: .; j_call: TRBJ1-3; cdr3_nt: TGTGCCAGCAGTTACTCGGGGGACAGCATTGGAAACACCATATATTTT; cdr3_aa: CASSYSGDSIGNTIYF
v_call: TRBV5-1; d_call: .; clone_size: .; j_call: TRBJ1-1; cdr3_nt: TGCGCCAGCAGCTTCGACAGGTCGGAAGCTTTCTTT; cdr3_aa: CASSFDRSEAFF
v_call: TRBV27; d_call: .; clone_size: .; j_call: TRBJ1-5; cdr3_nt: TGTGCCAGCAGTTTATCGGTAGGGACGGGGCAGCCCCAGCATTTT; cdr3_aa: CASSLSVGTGQPQHF
v_call: TRBV3-1/TRBV3-2; d_call: TRBD2; clone_size: .; j_call: TRBJ2-7; cdr3_nt: TGTGCCAGCAGCCAAGATGGACTAGCGGGAGGGCCGGGGGACGAGCAGTACTTC; cdr3_aa: CASSQDGLAGGPGDEQYF
v_call: TRBV3-1/TRBV3-2; d_call: TRBD1; clone_size: .; j_call: TRBJ2-3; cdr3_nt: TGTGCCAGCAGGCGACAGGGCTCGGGGACAGATACGCAGTATTTT; cdr3_aa: CASRRQGSGTDTQYF
v_call: TRBV2; d_call: .; clone_size: .; j_call: TRBJ1-3; cdr3_nt: TGTGCCAGCAGGCCCTTGGGGGGCGCGGGAAACACCATATATTTT; cdr3_aa: CASRPLGGAGNTIYF
v_call: TRBV3-1/TRBV3-2; d_call: .; clone_size: .; j_call: TRBJ2-1; cdr3_nt: TGTGCCAGCAGCCAAGATCCTGAACTTAAGCAGTTCTTC; cdr3_aa: CASSQDPELKQFF
v_call: TRBV5-1; d_call: .; clone_size: .; j_call: TRBJ2-5; cdr3_nt: TGCGCCAGCAAGTTGAACAGATTCCAAGAGACCCAGTACTTC; cdr3_aa: CASKLNRFQETQYF
v_call: TRBV19; d_call: .; clone_size: .; j_call: TRBJ2-1; cdr3_nt: TGTGCCAGTAGTTCTCTGGGGGGCTCTTACAATGAGCAGTTCTTC; cdr3_aa: CASSSLGGSYNEQFF
v_call: TRBV12-3/TRBV12-4; d_call: .; clone_size: .; j_call: TRBJ2-5; cdr3_nt: TGTGCCAGCAGGCGGAGGGGGCTGGAGACCCAGTACTTC; cdr3_aa: CASRRRGLETQYF
v_call: TRBV3-1/TRBV3-2; d_call: .; clone_size: .; j_call: TRBJ2-7; cdr3_nt: TGTGCCAGCAGCTCCAAGGTAGGGGGGGCGACTGGGGAGCAGTACTTC; cdr3_aa: CASSSKVGGATGEQYF
v_call: TRBV23-1; d_call: .; clone_size: .; j_call: TRBJ2-1; cdr3_nt: TGCGCCAGCAGTCATAATAGGTACAATGAGCAGTTCTTC; cdr3_aa: CASSHNRYNEQFF
v_call: TRBV4-1; d_call: TRBD1; clone_size: .; j_call: TRBJ1-3; cdr3_nt: TGCGCCAGCAGCCAAGTGGGACAGGGATCTGGAAACACCATATATTTT; cdr3_aa: CASSQVGQGSGNTIYF
v_call: TRBV11-3; d_call: .; clone_size: .; j_call: TRBJ2-5; cdr3_nt: TGTGCCAGCAGCTTTGGGATCGGAGAGACCCAGTACTTC; cdr3_aa: CASSFGIGETQYF
v_call: TRBV19; d_call: .; clone_size: .; j_call: TRBJ1-1; cdr3_nt: TGTGCCAGTAGTATAGAGGCCGGCGTGAACACTGAAGCTTTCTTT; cdr3_aa: CASSIEAGVNTEAFF
v_call: TRBV29-1; d_call: .; clone_size: .; j_call: TRBJ1-1; cdr3_nt: TGCAGCGTTGTAGGGGAAACTGAAGCTTTCTTT; cdr3_aa: CSVVGETEAFF
v_call: TRBV15; d_call: .; clone_size: .; j_call: TRBJ1-1; cdr3_nt: TGTGCCACCACCAAGGGGGATACTGAAGCTTTCTTT; cdr3_aa: CATTKGDTEAFF
v_call: TRBV5-1; d_call: TRBD1; clone_size: .; j_call: TRBJ1-3; cdr3_nt: TGCGCCAGCAGCTTCCAGGGGGTTTCTGGAAACACCATATATTTT; cdr3_aa: CASSFQGVSGNTIYF
v_call: TRBV19; d_call: .; clone_size: .; j_call: TRBJ1-6; cdr3_nt: TGTGCCAGTGTGGGACCCGGGGGTCCCCTCCACTTT; cdr3_aa: CASVGPGGPLHF
v_call: TRBV24-1; d_call: .; clone_size: .; j_call: TRBJ1-3; cdr3_nt: TGTGCCACCACTCCCGGCCAGCCCTCTGGAAACACCATATATTTT; cdr3_aa: CATTPGQPSGNTIYF
v_call: TRBV19; d_call: .; clone_size: .; j_call: TRBJ1-1; cdr3_nt: TGTGCCAGTAGTATACGGGGCAGGGGCACTGAAGCTTTCTTT; cdr3_aa: CASSIRGRGTEAFF
v_call: TRBV5-1; d_call: TRBD2; clone_size: .; j_call: TRBJ2-7; cdr3_nt: TGCGCCAGCAGCTCCCGCGGGACTAGCATATACGAGCAGTACTTC; cdr3_aa: CASSSRGTSIYEQYF
v_call: TRBV5-1; d_call: .; clone_size: .; j_call: TRBJ2-5; cdr3_nt: TGCGCCAGCAGCTTGGGAGGTAACCAAGAGACCCAGTACTTC; cdr3_aa: CASSLGGNQETQYF
v_call: TRBV15; d_call: .; clone_size: .; j_call: TRBJ1-1; cdr3_nt: TGTGCCACCAGCAGACCTCCGGGCTTCAGGGGCACTGAAGCTTTCTTT; cdr3_aa: CATSRPPGFRGTEAFF
v_call: TRBV27; d_call: TRBD2; clone_size: .; j_call: TRBJ2-1; cdr3_nt: TGTGCCAGCAGTGCGAGGGGACTAGCGGGAGAAGGGAATGAGCAGTTCTTC; cdr3_aa: CASSARGLAGEGNEQFF
v_call: TRBV6-6; d_call: TRBD1; clone_size: .; j_call: TRBJ2-3; cdr3_nt: TGTGCCAGCAGTTCGACAGGGAAGTCGCAGTATTTT; cdr3_aa: CASSSTGKSQYF
v_call: TRBV18; d_call: .; clone_size: .; j_call: TRBJ2-1; cdr3_nt: TGTGCCAGCTCACCCTCTCTGGACAATGAGCAGTTCTTC; cdr3_aa: CASSPSLDNEQFF
v_call: TRBV5-5; d_call: .; clone_size: .; j_call: TRBJ1-2; cdr3_nt: TGTGCCAGCAGCTTAAACAACTATGGCTACACCTTC; cdr3_aa: CASSLNNYGYTF
v_call: TRBV11-2; d_call: TRBD2; clone_size: .; j_call: TRBJ2-5; cdr3_nt: TGTGCCAGCAGCTTATCTCCAGCGGGAGTAGGGGAGACCCAGTACTTC; cdr3_aa: CASSLSPAGVGETQYF
v_call: TRBV12-3/TRBV12-4; d_call: .; clone_size: .; j_call: TRBJ2-5; cdr3_nt: TGTGCCAGCGGTGGGACCGAAGAGACCCAGTACTTC; cdr3_aa: CASGGTEETQYF
v_call: TRBV5-1; d_call: .; clone_size: .; j_call: TRBJ2-2; cdr3_nt: TGCGCCAGCAACGAACCGGGACTCGACACCGGGGAGCTGTTTTTT; cdr3_aa: CASNEPGLDTGELFF
v_call: TRBV11-2; d_call: TRBD1; clone_size: .; j_call: TRBJ2-5; cdr3_nt: TGTGCCAGCAGCCCAGGACAGGGTTTAGGAGAGACCCAGTACTTC; cdr3_aa: CASSPGQGLGETQYF
v_call: TRBV7-9; d_call: .; clone_size: .; j_call: TRBJ1-3; cdr3_nt: TGTGCCAGCAGCTTAATGGCGGTCTCGAACACCATATATTTT; cdr3_aa: CASSLMAVSNTIYF
v_call: TRBV24-1; d_call: TRBD2; clone_size: once; j_call: TRBJ2-1; cdr3_nt: TGTGCCACCAGTGAGAGCGGACTAGATGGACGCAATGAGCAGTTCTTC; cdr3_aa: CATSESGLDGRNEQFF
v_call: TRBV2; d_call: .; clone_size: .; j_call: TRBJ1-2; cdr3_nt: TGTGCCAGTAGACAGGAGAACTATGGCTACACCTTC; cdr3_aa: CASRQENYGYTF
v_call: TRBV5-1; d_call: .; clone_size: once; j_call: TRBJ1-6; cdr3_nt: TGCGCCAGCAGCTTGGGGGAGACTTATAATTCACCCCTCCACTTT; cdr3_aa: CASSLGETYNSPLHF
v_call: TRBV19; d_call: TRBD1; clone_size: .; j_call: TRBJ2-2; cdr3_nt: TGTGCCAGTAAAATCGGACAGGGGGCTATAGGGGAGCTGTTTTTT; cdr3_aa: CASKIGQGAIGELFF
v_call: TRBV11-2; d_call: TRBD2; clone_size: .; j_call: TRBJ2-2; cdr3_nt: TGTGCCAGCAGCTTCGGGGGGACGAACACCGGGGAGCTGTTTTTT; cdr3_aa: CASSFGGTNTGELFF
v_call: TRBV19; d_call: TRBD1; clone_size: .; j_call: TRBJ2-4; cdr3_nt: TGTGCCAGTAGCAGACAGGGGGATATGGACATTCAGTACTTC; cdr3_aa: CASSRQGDMDIQYF
v_call: TRBV2; d_call: .; clone_size: .; j_call: TRBJ1-6; cdr3_nt: TGTGCCAGCAGTGAGGGGAATTCACCCCTCCACTTT; cdr3_aa: CASSEGNSPLHF
v_call: TRBV12-3/TRBV12-4; d_call: .; clone_size: few; j_call: TRBJ1-1; cdr3_nt: TGTGCCAGCACCCTACGGGAGGGGACTGAAGCTTTCTTT; cdr3_aa: CASTLREGTEAFF
v_call: TRBV6-6; d_call: .; clone_size: once; j_call: TRBJ1-6; cdr3_nt: TGTGCCAGCAGTTCGGGGGTCCTCATTTCACCCCTCCACTTT; cdr3_aa: CASSSGVLISPLHF
v_call: TRBV19; d_call: TRBD2; clone_size: .; j_call: TRBJ2-1; cdr3_nt: TGTGCCAGTACCAATAGACTAGCGGGAGGGCCAAATGAGCAGTTCTTC; cdr3_aa: CASTNRLAGGPNEQFF
v_call: TRBV21-1; d_call: .; clone_size: .; j_call: TRBJ1-1; cdr3_nt: TGTGCCAGCAGCAAAGCGGTAGGGGCGGAAAGGATAACTGAAGCTTTCTTT; cdr3_aa: CASSKAVGAERITEAFF
v_call: TRBV24-1; d_call: TRBD1; clone_size: .; j_call: TRBJ2-5; cdr3_nt: TGTGCCACCAGTGACCGTCCTCCCACAGGGGCTCTCCAAGAGACCCAGTACTTC; cdr3_aa: CATSDRPPTGALQETQYF
v_call: TRBV6-5; d_call: .; clone_size: .; j_call: TRBJ1-1; cdr3_nt: TGTGCCAGCAGTTACTCGGCAGGAAACACTGAAGCTTTCTTT; cdr3_aa: CASSYSAGNTEAFF
v_call: TRBV7-9; d_call: .; clone_size: once; j_call: TRBJ2-5; cdr3_nt: TGTGCCAGCAGCTCGACGGGGACACCCGAGACCCAGTACTTC; cdr3_aa: CASSSTGTPETQYF
v_call: TRBV2; d_call: .; clone_size: .; j_call: TRBJ2-5; cdr3_nt: TGTGCCAGCACGTTCGGGGAGACCCAGTACTTC; cdr3_aa: CASTFGETQYF
v_call: TRBV7-2; d_call: .; clone_size: .; j_call: TRBJ1-4; cdr3_nt: TGTGCCAGCACGCAGGGAACTGAAAAACTGTTTTTT; cdr3_aa: CASTQGTEKLFF
v_call: TRBV5-8; d_call: TRBD2; clone_size: .; j_call: TRBJ2-5; cdr3_nt: TGTGCCAGCAGCTTGGGACTAGCGGGAGTCGGGCCAGGAGAGACCCAGTACTTC; cdr3_aa: CASSLGLAGVGPGETQYF
v_call: TRBV10-2; d_call: TRBD2; clone_size: once; j_call: TRBJ2-1; cdr3_nt: TGCGCCAGCAGTGAGAGAGGCGGGAGGGCTTACAATGAGCAGTTCTTC; cdr3_aa: CASSERGGRAYNEQFF
v_call: TRBV5-1; d_call: .; clone_size: .; j_call: TRBJ2-1; cdr3_nt: TGCGCCAGCAGCTTGGTGCGGGCAACCTACAATGAGCAGTTCTTC; cdr3_aa: CASSLVRATYNEQFF
v_call: TRBV27; d_call: .; clone_size: .; j_call: TRBJ2-1; cdr3_nt: TGTGCCAGCAGTTCTCGGGGGGAGCAGTTCTTC; cdr3_aa: CASSSRGEQFF
v_call: TRBV5-1; d_call: TRBD1; clone_size: .; j_call: TRBJ1-2; cdr3_nt: TGCGCCAGCAGCCCGGGACAGGGGATAAACTATGGCTACACCTTC; cdr3_aa: CASSPGQGINYGYTF
v_call: TRBV6-5; d_call: .; clone_size: .; j_call: TRBJ2-5; cdr3_nt: TGTGCCAGCAGGAGGGGATGGCGAGAGACCCAGTACTTC; cdr3_aa: CASRRGWRETQYF
v_call: TRBV19; d_call: .; clone_size: .; j_call: TRBJ1-4; cdr3_nt: TGTGCCAGTAGTACTCAAGATGAAAAACTGTTTTTT; cdr3_aa: CASSTQDEKLFF
v_call: TRBV30; d_call: TRBD2; clone_size: .; j_call: TRBJ2-5; cdr3_nt: TGTGCCTCGGGACTAGCGGGGGGGGTTGAGACCCAGTACTTC; cdr3_aa: CASGLAGGVETQYF
v_call: TRBV3-1/TRBV3-2; d_call: TRBD1; clone_size: .; j_call: TRBJ1-1; cdr3_nt: TGTGCCAGCAGCCCGAGACAGGGGAACACTGAAGCTTTCTTT; cdr3_aa: CASSPRQGNTEAFF